Described below is a single TCR beta chain sequence and its context. Its antigen is still unknown. The data originate from a study of T cell responses to AZD1222 COVID-19 vaccine. Trimming at V came to 3 bases and at J to 7 bases, leaving 15 bases not matched to a gene. CDR3 length: 18 amino acids. Germline V gives CDR1 SGHRS, CDR2 YFSETQ. Broader study findings: Increased Spike-specific TCR breadth and depth were observed after two AZD1222 doses. Baseline antibody screening turned up just a handful of seropositive AZD1222 recipients. There were vaccine-associated CD4 TCRs across spike, dominant at 160-218 and 743-854.

Profiled with immunoSEQ multiplex PCR; TCRdb holds only in-frame clones, not every one. The repertoire includes about 120,000 clones, 88% of them detected once, and around 20% sits in the top ten. The specimen was peripheral blood, collected on day 0 of MenACWY control vaccination. The V call is TRBV5-1, the J call TRBJ2-1; 11 positions agree with TRBD2. The sequence derives from an adult in good health. The CDR3 here is CASSSLIIAGGSLNEQFF. CDR3 in DNA: TGCGCCAGCAGCTCTCTTATAATAGCGGGAGGGTCATTGAATGAGCAGTTCTTC.